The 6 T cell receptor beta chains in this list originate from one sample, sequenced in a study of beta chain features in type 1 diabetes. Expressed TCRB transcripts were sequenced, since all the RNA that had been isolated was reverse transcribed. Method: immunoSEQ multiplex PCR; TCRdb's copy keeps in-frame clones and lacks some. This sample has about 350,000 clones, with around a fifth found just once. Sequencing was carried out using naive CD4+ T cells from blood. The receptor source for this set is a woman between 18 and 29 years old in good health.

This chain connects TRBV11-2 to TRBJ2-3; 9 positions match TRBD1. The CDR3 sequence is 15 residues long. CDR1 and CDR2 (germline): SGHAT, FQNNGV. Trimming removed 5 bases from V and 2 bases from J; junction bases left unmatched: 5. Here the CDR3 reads CASSQGQGITDTQYF. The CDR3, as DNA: TGTGCCAGCAGCCAGGGACAGGGTATCACAGATACGCAGTATTTT.

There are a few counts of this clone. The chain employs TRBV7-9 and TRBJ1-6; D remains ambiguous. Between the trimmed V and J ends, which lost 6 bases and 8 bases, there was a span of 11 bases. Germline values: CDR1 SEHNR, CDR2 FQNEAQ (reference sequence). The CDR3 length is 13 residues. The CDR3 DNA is TGTGCCAGCAGTTCCACTAGGGATTCACCCCTCCACTTT. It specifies CASSSTRDSPLHF.

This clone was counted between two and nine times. The CDR3 sequence is CATSRDHRGTNTEAFF. The CDR3 DNA reads TGTGCCACCAGCAGAGATCACAGGGGCACGAACACTGAAGCTTTCTTT. This chain joins TRBV15 and TRBJ1-1; TRBD1 agrees at 7 bases. The trim removed 0 bases at V and 1 base at J, leaving 5 bases unmatched. From germline, CDR1 is LNHNV and CDR2 YYDKDF (reference sequence). This CDR3 comprises 16 residues. Full variable domain (outside the CDR3, taken from reference TRBV15 and TRBJ1-1): DAMVIQNPRYQVTQFGKPVTLSCSQTLNHNVMYWYQQKSSQAPKLLFHYYDKDFNNEADTPDNFQSRRPNTSFCFLDIRSPGLGDTAMYLCATSRDHRGTNTEAFFGQGTRLTVV.

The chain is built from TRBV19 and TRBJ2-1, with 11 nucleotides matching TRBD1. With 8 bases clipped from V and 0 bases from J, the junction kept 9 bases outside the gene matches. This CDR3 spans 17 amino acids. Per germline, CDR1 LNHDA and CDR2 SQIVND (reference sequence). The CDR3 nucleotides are TGTGCCAGTGGACAGGGGGCCAATCTTCCCTCCTACAATGAGCAGTTCTTC. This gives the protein CASGQGANLPSYNEQFF.

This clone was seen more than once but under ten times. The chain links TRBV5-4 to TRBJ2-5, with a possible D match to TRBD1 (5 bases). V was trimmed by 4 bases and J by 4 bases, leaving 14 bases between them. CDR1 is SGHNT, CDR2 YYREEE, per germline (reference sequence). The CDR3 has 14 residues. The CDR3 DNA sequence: TGTGCCAGCAGCCAGGACCTTCAGGGAGAGACCCAGTACTTC. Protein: CASSQDLQGETQYF.

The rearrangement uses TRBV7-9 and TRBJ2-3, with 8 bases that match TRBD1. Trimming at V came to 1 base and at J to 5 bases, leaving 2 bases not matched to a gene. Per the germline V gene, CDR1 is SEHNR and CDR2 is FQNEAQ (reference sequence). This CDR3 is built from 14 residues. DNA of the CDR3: TGTGCCAGCAGCTTAGGGGACAGGAAAGATACGCAGTATTTT. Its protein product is CASSLGDRKDTQYF.